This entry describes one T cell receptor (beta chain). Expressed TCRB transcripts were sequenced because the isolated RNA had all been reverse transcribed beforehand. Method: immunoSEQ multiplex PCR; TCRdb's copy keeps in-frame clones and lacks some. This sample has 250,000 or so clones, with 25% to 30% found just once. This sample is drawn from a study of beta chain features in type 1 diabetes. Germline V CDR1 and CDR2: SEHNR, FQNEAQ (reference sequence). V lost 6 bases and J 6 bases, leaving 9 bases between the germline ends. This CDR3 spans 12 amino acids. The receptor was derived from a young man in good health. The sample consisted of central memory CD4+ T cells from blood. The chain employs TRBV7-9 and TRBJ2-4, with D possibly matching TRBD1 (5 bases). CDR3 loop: CASSHDRNIQYF. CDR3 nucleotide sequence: TGTGCCAGCAGTCATGACAGAAACATTCAGTACTTC.